This T cell receptor (beta chain) appears in the sequencing data of a study of blood T cell repertoires in COVID-19. Study overall: Whether acute or convalescent, the COVID-19 samples came from the United States, Italy and Spain. T cells, B-cell-depleted T cells, or PBMCs provided the cDNA or gDNA that served as material.

CDR3 length equals 15 residues. Germline CDR1 reads MDHEN; CDR2 reads SYDVKM. Libraries were prepared by immunoSEQ multiplex PCR; TCRdb keeps only in-frame clonotypes and omits some of them. Among 50,000 to 60,000 clones, less than 90% were seen once, and the ten largest hold about a quarter. Worth noting for this clone: One end of the junction varies from germline; a read error may be responsible.

The source is a human donor in a cohort sampled during active COVID-19. Sequencing was done on a sample of peripheral blood. The chain has TRBV28 and TRBJ2-3; TRBD1 might be the D (5 bases). The CDR3 DNA is TGTGCCAGCAGTCCAGACCCAACAGCCACAGGTACGCAGTATTTT. Its translation is CASSPDPTATGTQYF.